This T cell receptor beta chain was identified in a study of cytomegalovirus exposure and HLA in healthy donors. Findings of the study overall: Among donors in an Asian-associated ancestry cluster, a later analysis reportedly found fewer N-insertions than the approximately 670-donor mean. Likely technical artifact: a cluster of highly shared sequence variants. The authors later found TCR association rates varying by HLA locus, with DRB1 most and HLA-C fewest. Fewer than 20,000 TCR beta sequences were associated with HLA alleles at 0.05 false discovery rate in a later analysis.

CDR1 SEHNR and CDR2 FQNEAQ come from the germline V gene (reference sequence). The CDR3 is made up of 11 amino acids. V was cut by 6 bases and J by 5 bases, with 5 bases left in between. Remarks on this clone: The antigen is undetermined.

The PCR made use of 60 Vbeta and 13 Jbeta primers. Assay used: immunoSEQ multiplex PCR; TCRdb lists only in-frame clones, some missing. The table records more than 95,000 clones, around four fifths of them present only once. The rearrangement links TRBV7-9 to TRBJ2-1; no clear D. The sequencing sample was made of PBMCs. The sequence was obtained from a woman in her thirties or forties in good health and CMV-seronegative. This CDR3 is CASSQDNEQFF. CDR3 in DNA: TGTGCCAGCAGTCAGGACAATGAGCAGTTCTTC.